Each of the 3 T cell receptor beta chains below was sequenced from the same sample in a study of T cell clonality in common variable immunodeficiency. The repertoire was sequenced with immunoSEQ multiplex PCR; TCRdb's copy has only in-frame clones and lacks some. In total the sample includes about 52,000 clones, none of them seen once. The sample consisted of peripheral blood mononuclear cells. These receptors were collected from a person between 18 and 70 years old in good health.

A word on this clone: The read comes to an end 3 residues before the CDR3 does, leaving the germline J gene to fill in the end. The V gene is TRBV7-2, the J gene TRBJ1-1; D is possibly TRBD1 (6 bases). Germline V gene lookup returns CDR1 SGHTA and CDR2 FQGNSA. The CDR3 loop spans 15 amino acids. The V and J ends lost 2 bases and 4 bases respectively, with 14 bases between them. The chain's CDR3 is CASSLFQGLSTEAFF. CDR3 DNA (partial): TGTGCCAGCAGCTTATTTCAGGGGTTGAGCACTGAA.

At least ten counts were recorded for this clone. With the read ending 3 residues before the CDR3 end, the germline J gene is used to fill in that end. The rearrangement uses TRBV20-1 and TRBJ2-2, with D hard to call. The germline V gene has CDR1 DFQATT and CDR2 SNEGSKA (reference sequence). The CDR3 length is 12 residues. CDR3 loop: CSARASVEKLFF. The CDR3 DNA, read in part, is TGCAGTGCTAGGGCATCAGTTGAAAAG.

This clone was counted many times. CDR3 bases read: TGTGCCACTCCGACAGAGGGGCGGCGGCCAGATACG. Amino acid sequence: CATPTEGRRPDT. The full CDR3 protein is CATPTEGRRPDTQYF. This sequence joins TRBV18 and TRBJ2-3; the D call may be TRBD1 or TRBD2 (5 bases each). Read coverage stops 3 residues before the CDR3 terminus; the germline J gene supplies the remainder. Between the trimmed V and J ends, which lost 10 bases and 4 bases, there was a span of 21 bases. Germline V gene sequence: CDR1 KGHSH, CDR2 LQKENI. There are 15 residues in the CDR3.